This TCR beta chain was captured in a study of cytomegalovirus exposure and HLA in healthy donors. General study points: Reports described diagnosis of cytomegalovirus status by the classifier as highly specific and sensitive.

To note about this clone: What it recognizes is unknown.

Trimming cost V 10 bases and J 3 bases, with 12 bases left between them. Germline assignment: CDR1 MNHNY and CDR2 SVGAGI (reference sequence). This CDR3 comprises 12 residues. Generated by immunoSEQ multiplex PCR, the TCRdb table keeps only in-frame clones and is missing some. The profile shows approximately 300,000 clones, roughly nine tenths of them singletons. The study drew the donors from its approximately 130-subject validation cohort, separate from the approximately 670-subject first cohort. The receptor's source is a woman aged 25 to 45 in good health and CMV-seropositive. The V gene is TRBV6-6, the J gene TRBJ1-2, with a tentative D call TRBD1 (6 bases). Sequencing input: PBMCs. DNA of the CDR3: TGTGCCACCACAGGGACTCACTATGGCTACACCTTC. It yields the protein CATTGTHYGYTF.